One and the same sample provided the 27 T cell receptor beta chains below, sequenced in a study of T cell repertoires in cytomegalovirus infection. TCRdb redid the calling of the reads with MiXCR, one entry per CDR3 protein. The top ten hold 2.5% to 3.5% of the sample, which has 740,000 or so distinct CDR3 sequences, approximately 34% seen once. Sequencing input: PBMCs. These receptors came from a human donor in good health (CMV status not recorded). Some clones in this sample may be carry-over from other donors' samples.

This clonotype has a handful of counts. The chain joins TRBV28 to TRBJ2-4, with D possibly matching TRBD2 (7 bases). This CDR3 spans 15 amino acids. V was cut by 4 bases and J by 3 bases, with 13 bases left in between. Germline V gives CDR1 MDHEN, CDR2 SYDVKM. The CDR3 coding sequence is TGTGCCAGCAGTTCCGCAGGGGAGGGCAAAAACATTCAGTACTTC. Its protein product is CASSSAGEGKNIQYF.

This clonotype was recorded a few times. J is TRBJ1-3 and V is TRBV7-2; D gene ambiguous. The V gene lost 5 bases and the J gene lost 4 bases, with 27 bases spanning the gap. The CDR3 contains 19 residues. The germline V gene encodes CDR1 SGHTA and CDR2 FQGNSA. The CDR3 DNA sequence: TGTGCCAGCAGCATTGAGGGATTAATAGGGTCTCGTGGAGGAAACACCATATATTTT. Protein product: CASSIEGLIGSRGGNTIYF.

This clonotype was found many times. The V and J genes are TRBV7-6 and TRBJ1-5; no reliable D call. The germline CDR1 and CDR2 sequences are SGHVS and FNYEAQ. V lost 1 base, J lost 0 bases, and 10 bases lay in between. The CDR3 has 16 residues. The CDR3 loop is CASSLGHRSSNQPQHF. The DNA of the CDR3 is TGTGCCAGCAGCTTAGGACACCGAAGTAGCAATCAGCCCCAGCATTTT.

This clonotype was counted ten times or more. V usage is TRBV7-2 and J usage is TRBJ2-5; tentative D call: TRBD2 (5 bases). This CDR3 is built from 15 residues. Germline V gene data show CDR1 as SGHTA and CDR2 as FQGNSA. V was clipped by 0 bases and J by 4 bases, with 12 bases between them. The CDR3 DNA sequence: TGTGCCAGCAGCTTAGCGCACGTCGGAGGAGAGACCCAGTACTTC. Residues: CASSLAHVGGETQYF.

The chain links TRBV6-1 to TRBJ2-1; 8 positions agree with TRBD1. Germline CDR1 reads MNHNS; CDR2 reads SASEGT. CDR3 length equals 13 residues. The J segment lost 8 bases and the V segment lost 6 bases, leaving 6 bases of the junction unmatched. CDR3 protein: CASRRQGWHEQFF. CDR3 coding DNA: TGTGCCAGCAGGAGACAGGGGTGGCATGAGCAGTTCTTC.

The chain recombines TRBV14 with TRBJ2-2, with D maybe TRBD1 (5 bases). The CDR3 contains 16 residues. Germline V gene lookup returns CDR1 SGHDN and CDR2 FVKESK. V was pared by 2 bases and J by 2 bases, with 12 bases between. In nucleotides, the CDR3 is TGTGCCAGCAGCCAAATTGACAGCAGCAACACCGGGGAGCTGTTTTTT. As protein: CASSQIDSSNTGELFF.

This clonotype was recorded a few times. The V and J genes are TRBV7-9 and TRBJ2-1; 7 bases fit TRBD2. Germline V gene sequence: CDR1 SEHNR, CDR2 FQNEAQ (reference sequence). This CDR3 has 14 residues. V was pared by 7 bases and J by 7 bases, with 10 bases of the junction left unmatched. The CDR3 nucleotides read TGTGCCAGCAAGGGCGGGAGCAGGGTAAATGAGCAGTTCTTC. Translating gives CASKGGSRVNEQFF.

The chain is built from TRBV28 and TRBJ1-2; a possible D gene is TRBD1 (6 bases). V was trimmed by 2 bases and J by 8 bases, leaving 15 bases between them. Germline V lookup: CDR1 MDHEN, CDR2 SYDVKM. The CDR3 has 14 residues. CDR3 protein: CASSLGMGAWGYTF. CDR3 sequence (DNA): TGTGCCAGCAGTTTAGGAATGGGGGCATGGGGCTACACCTTC.

On this clonotype: An end of the junction differs from the germline gene, which may be a read error. The chain has TRBV4-1 and TRBJ2-1, with 8 bases fitting TRBD2. CDR1 and CDR2 (germline): MGHRA, YSYEKL. This CDR3 comprises 19 residues. CDR3 amino acids: CASSQKGGAAGGTYNEQFF. CDR3 coding DNA: TGTGCCAGCAGCCAAAAGGGGGGGGCGGCGGGAGGAACCTACAATGAGCAGTTCTTC.

The V gene is TRBV4-1, the J gene TRBJ2-5; 10 positions match TRBD2. With 2 bases clipped from V and 0 bases from J, the junction kept 3 bases outside the gene matches. This CDR3 is built from 16 residues. Germline assignment: CDR1 MGHRA and CDR2 YSYEKL. As DNA, the CDR3 is TGCGCCAGCAGCCAAACCCTAGCGGGGGACCAAGAGACCCAGTACTTC. Translation: CASSQTLAGDQETQYF.

The sample holds many counts of this clonotype. This sequence joins TRBV11-1 and TRBJ1-2, with TRBD1 matching 9 bases. Trimming removed 5 bases from V and 6 bases from J; junction bases left unmatched: 10. Germline V gives CDR1 SGHAT, CDR2 FQDESV (reference sequence). This CDR3 contains 15 residues. DNA for the CDR3: TGTGCCAGCAGCACAGCACAGGGGGCGGTCGATGGCTACACCTTC. Its protein is CASSTAQGAVDGYTF.

Concerning this clonotype: An end of the junction differs from the germline gene, which may be a read error. CDR3 region: CACSLAAGGEANYGYTF. In DNA, the CDR3 is TGTGCCTGCAGCTTAGCCGCAGGGGGTGAAGCTAACTATGGCTACACCTTC. The chain recombines TRBV7-8 with TRBJ1-2; 7 nucleotides agree with TRBD1. The CDR3 totals 17 residues. Per the germline V gene, CDR1 is SGHVS and CDR2 is FQNEAQ.

The rearrangement uses TRBV20-1 and TRBJ1-3, with TRBD1 identical over 8 bases. The CDR3 is 15 residues long. Trimming removed 0 bases from V and 2 bases from J; junction bases left unmatched: 3. The germline gives CDR1 DFQATT, CDR2 SNEGSKA (reference sequence). DNA of the CDR3: TGCAGTGCTAGAGAGGGGACAGGACCTGGAAACACCATATATTTT. Amino acid sequence: CSAREGTGPGNTIYF.

This clonotype was observed a few times. The chain is built from TRBV27 and TRBJ1-5; D is unresolved. With 6 bases removed from V and 2 bases from J, the gap between germline ends came to 17 bases. The CDR3 extends over 16 amino acids. Germline V lookup: CDR1 MNHEY, CDR2 SMNVEV (reference sequence). In DNA, the CDR3 is TGTGCCAGCAGCCTGCGGAGAGGTTTCGGCAATCAGCCCCAGCATTTT. This sequence encodes CASSLRRGFGNQPQHF.

This clonotype was seen only a few times. V is TRBV7-6 and J is TRBJ1-1; D is possibly TRBD1 (6 bases). Per the germline V gene, CDR1 is SGHVS and CDR2 is FNYEAQ. The CDR3 consists of 16 residues. V dropped 5 bases and J dropped 6 bases, with 22 bases sitting between them. The CDR3 DNA sequence: TGTGCCAGCAGCCGATTGGCTCCTACAGGGCCTCCTGAAGCTTTCTTT. As protein: CASSRLAPTGPPEAFF.

This chain joins TRBV12-3 or TRBV12-4 and TRBJ2-7; no firm D call. This CDR3 contains 15 residues. V lost 5 bases and J 1 base, leaving 15 bases between the germline ends. In DNA form, the CDR3 reads TGTGCCAGCAGTGCCCATCTAGGACGGTCCTACGAGCAGTACTTC. Residues: CASSAHLGRSYEQYF.

The V call is TRBV19, the J call TRBJ1-1; D call uncertain. The CDR3 length is 14 residues. V was clipped by 3 bases and J by 1 base, with 9 bases between them. Germline V gene lookup returns CDR1 LNHDA and CDR2 SQIVND (reference sequence). The DNA for the CDR3 is TGTGCCAGTAGTATCAGGCAGAGGAACACTGAAGCTTTCTTT. Its translation is CASSIRQRNTEAFF.

The V and J genes are TRBV10-2 and TRBJ1-6; D is unclear. CDR3 length: 12 residues. Germline V gene sequence: CDR1 WSHSY, CDR2 SAAADI. The germline V and J ends were trimmed by 7 bases and 10 bases, with 11 bases remaining between them. The CDR3 region is CASTGDASPLHF. In DNA form, the CDR3 reads TGCGCCAGCACCGGGGATGCCTCACCCCTCCACTTT.

Notes on this clonotype: Because the CDR3's place on the DNA is in doubt, the DNA is left out and the CDR3 is given as listed by TCRdb. V is TRBV28 and J is TRBJ2-7; the DNA was not compared with TRBD1, the D call given in the table. A total of 15 residues make up the CDR3, ends included. Germline V gene data show CDR1 as MDHEN and CDR2 as SYDVKM. This CDR3 is CASSSSGQGAGEQYF.

This clonotype was observed a handful of times. The rearrangement links TRBV28 to TRBJ1-1; D remains ambiguous. The germline CDR1 and CDR2 sequences are MDHEN and SYDVKM. Deletions cut 10 bases from V and 6 bases from J, with 21 bases between. CDR3 length equals 14 residues. DNA for the CDR3: TGTGCCATCACCGGAACCGCCAAGTACTCTGAAGCTTTCTTT. Translated: CAITGTAKYSEAFF.

The chain links TRBV4-1 to TRBJ2-3, with D possibly matching TRBD2 (5 bases). This CDR3 has 16 amino acids. Germline V gene lookup returns CDR1 MGHRA and CDR2 YSYEKL. With 0 bases removed from V and 0 bases from J, the gap between germline ends came to 10 bases. The CDR3 DNA is TGCGCCAGCAGCCAAGAATTGGGGAGTAGCACAGATACGCAGTATTTT. Translating gives CASSQELGSSTDTQYF.

This chain uses TRBV12-3 or TRBV12-4 with TRBJ1-2, with 9 bases that match TRBD1. The V segment lost 5 bases and the J segment 8 bases; nucleotides outside the gene matches: 12. This CDR3 has 15 residues. In DNA, the CDR3 is TGTGCCAGCAGTCCCCCACAGGGGGCTGTAAGGGGCTACACCTTC. Amino acids: CASSPPQGAVRGYTF.

This clonotype was seen ten or more times. The chain uses TRBV19 and TRBJ2-7; perhaps TRBD2 as D (5 bases). V was cut by 5 bases and J by 5 bases, with 16 bases left in between. The V gene's germline CDR1 is LNHDA and CDR2 SQIVND (reference sequence). The CDR3 spans 14 residues. DNA of the CDR3: TGTGCCAGTAGTCGCGGTGGCAGACTACACGAGCAGTACTTC. Protein: CASSRGGRLHEQYF.

The V call is TRBV7-4, the J call TRBJ2-3; no definite D call. There are 15 residues in the CDR3. V was cut by 5 bases and J by 0 bases, with 12 bases left in between. Germline lookup yields CDR1 SGHVT and CDR2 SQSDAQ. The CDR3 nucleotides are TGTGCCAGCAGCCCAGTGGGCAGTAGCACAGATACGCAGTATTTT. It encodes CASSPVGSSTDTQYF. Based on the CDR3 plus reference TRBV7-4 and TRBJ2-3, the full variable domain is GAGVSQSPRYKVAKRGRDVALRCDSISGHVTLYWYRQTLGQGSEVLTYSQSDAQRDKSGRPSGRFSAERPERSVSTLKIQRTEQGDSAVYLCASSPVGSSTDTQYFGPGTRLTVL.

Notes on this clonotype: This is likely a read error, given that the CDR3 carries no conserved phenylalanine or tryptophan at its end. The J gene is TRBJ2-3, the V gene TRBV27; 11 bases fit TRBD2. The V and J ends lost 6 bases and 6 bases, in that order; junction bases with no gene match: 23. The germline gives CDR1 MNHEY, CDR2 SMNVEV (reference sequence). The CDR3 runs to 20 residues. CDR3 nucleotides: TGTGCCAGCAGACCCCCAGGGATAGCGGGGGGGATCTTTGATTTGGATACGCAGTATATT. As protein: CASRPPGIAGGIFDLDTQYI.

This clonotype was counted a few times. The genes are TRBV6-1 and TRBJ1-1; TRBD1 is a possible D gene (6 bases). The ends were cut back, 9 bases at V and 10 bases at J, with 21 bases in the middle. CDR3 size: 13 residues. The germline V gene has CDR1 MNHNS and CDR2 SASEGT. CDR3 DNA sequence: TGTGCCAGTACCGGGACAAGAGCCTTTGGAGCTTTCTTT. Its translation: CASTGTRAFGAFF.

The rearrangement joins TRBV2 to TRBJ1-1; 7 nucleotides line up with TRBD1. J gave up 8 bases and V 6 bases, and 9 bases lay outside the gene matches. Per the germline V gene, CDR1 is SNHLY and CDR2 is FYNNEI. This CDR3 is built from 13 residues. In DNA form, the CDR3 reads TGTGCCAGCAGGACAACAGGGGTGGCAGAAGCTTTCTTT. It translates to CASRTTGVAEAFF.